Described below is a single T cell receptor beta chain sequence and its context. These data come from a study of cytomegalovirus exposure and HLA in healthy donors. The PCR made use of 60 Vbeta and 13 Jbeta primers. The protocol was immunoSEQ multiplex PCR, while the TCRdb copy is restricted to in-frame clones and leaves out a portion. The sample contains about 110,000 clones, roughly 80% of which appear only once. The sequenced sample was PBMCs. This clonotype was sampled from a man aged 55 to 70 in good health and CMV-seronegative.

The CDR3 region is CASSAVGTSGETQYF. DNA of the CDR3: TGTGCCAGCAGCGCGGTTGGGACTAGCGGAGAGACCCAGTACTTC. V usage is TRBV9 and J usage is TRBJ2-5; TRBD2 agrees at 11 bases. The germline V gene encodes CDR1 SGDLS and CDR2 YYNGEE. With 3 bases clipped from V and 4 bases from J, the junction kept 5 bases outside the gene matches. CDR3 length: 15 amino acids.